Below, 12 T cell receptor beta chains from the same sample are listed, as sequenced in a study of T cell responses to AZD1222 COVID-19 vaccine. Assay: immunoSEQ multiplex PCR; the TCRdb copy retains only in-frame clones and omits some. The table lists over 100,000 clones, 88% of them singletons. This specimen was peripheral blood, taken on day 0 of AZD1222 vaccination. These receptors were taken from an adult in good health.

A note on this clone: A read error may account for a junction end that differs from germline. The chain uses TRBV28 and TRBJ1-3, with 10 bases matching TRBD1. CDR3 length equals 13 residues. Germline loops: CDR1 MDHEN, CDR2 SYDVKM. Here the CDR3 DNA reads TGTGCCAGCACCATGGACAGGGGGAGCCCCTCTGCTTTT. Protein product: CASTMDRGSPSAF.

The rearrangement uses TRBV27 and TRBJ2-7; maybe TRBD1 (5 bases). The V gene's germline CDR1 is MNHEY and CDR2 SMNVEV (reference sequence). V was cut by 3 bases and J by 2 bases, with 11 bases left in between. This CDR3 spans 14 amino acids. CDR3 bases: TGTGCCAGCAGTTTGGTTAGGGGCCCCTACGAGCAGTACTTC. Its translation: CASSLVRGPYEQYF.

The V gene is TRBV19, the J gene TRBJ2-3, with 12 nucleotides matching TRBD1. Losses at the gene ends were 5 bases for V and 3 bases for J; bases not matched to a gene: 18. This CDR3 has 20 amino acids. Germline V CDR1 and CDR2: LNHDA, SQIVND (reference sequence). DNA for the CDR3: TGTGCCAGTAGTTCCTGGGACAGGGGGCGCCCCGACCTCGGGACAGATACGCAGTATTTT. It specifies CASSSWDRGRPDLGTDTQYF.

This chain links TRBV5-7 with TRBJ2-1; tentatively, D is TRBD1 or TRBD2 (5 bases each). TRBV5-7 is noted as an ORF with a role that remains uncertain. The CDR3 totals 16 residues. Trimming removed 1 base from V and 6 bases from J, with 17 bases in between. CDR3 nucleotides: TGTGCCAGCAGCTTGTCGGGACCCCCTAGATGCAATGAGCAGTTCTTC. Residues: CASSLSGPPRCNEQFF.

The chain recombines TRBV7-9 with TRBJ2-1; no clear D. The CDR3 spans 15 residues. Germline CDR1 and CDR2: SEHNR and FQNEAQ (reference sequence). Trimming stripped 11 bases from V and 5 bases from J, with 22 bases between. CDR3 DNA: TGTGCCTCAACCCTCCGGGCCCAGGTGGACAATGAGCAGTTCTTC. Protein sequence: CASTLRAQVDNEQFF. Complete variable domain (other parts from reference TRBV7-9 and TRBJ2-1): DTGVSQNPRHKITKRGQNVTFRCDPISEHNRLYWYRQTLGQGPEFLTYFQNEAQLEKSRLLSDRFSAERPKGSFSTLEIQRTEQGDSAMYLCASTLRAQVDNEQFFGPGTRLTVL.

J is TRBJ1-4 and V is TRBV11-2; maybe TRBD1 (6 bases). Germline lookup yields CDR1 SGHAT and CDR2 FQNNGV. Trimming took off 3 bases at V and 4 bases at J, with 9 bases between the two ends. The CDR3 consists of 14 residues. CDR3 nucleotide sequence: TGTGCCAGCAGCTTGGACAGCCTTAATGAAAAACTGTTTTTT. Protein product: CASSLDSLNEKLFF. Based on the CDR3 plus reference TRBV11-2 and TRBJ1-4, the full variable domain is EAGVAQSPRYKIIEKRQSVAFWCNPISGHATLYWYQQILGQGPKLLIQFQNNGVVDDSQLPKDRFSAERLKGVDSTLKIQPAKLEDSAVYLCASSLDSLNEKLFFGSGTQLSVL.

This clone was counted once. The rearrangement links TRBV5-1 to TRBJ1-3; D remains unclear. Trimming stripped 2 bases from V and 1 base from J, with 13 bases between. This CDR3 has 16 residues. Germline V gives CDR1 SGHRS, CDR2 YFSETQ. The CDR3 loop reads CASSFSQRESGNTIYF. Here the CDR3 DNA reads TGCGCCAGCAGCTTCTCCCAGAGGGAATCTGGAAACACCATATATTTT.

This clone appeared once. The chain is built from TRBV6-6 and TRBJ2-7, with TRBD2 matching over 8 bases. CDR1 and CDR2 (germline): MNHNY, SVGAGI (reference sequence). The CDR3 runs 13 residues. The J segment lost 7 bases and the V segment lost 6 bases, leaving 8 bases of the junction unmatched. CDR3 coding DNA: TGTGCCAGCAGCGGGAGGGCCTTGGAAGAGCAGTACTTC. It specifies CASSGRALEEQYF.

The chain has TRBV14 and TRBJ2-2, with TRBD2 identical over 8 bases. V trimming: 4 bases; J trimming: 2 bases; junction bases outside the gene matches: 9. This CDR3 is built from 17 residues. CDR1 and CDR2 from the germline V gene are SGHDN and FVKESK. The CDR3 reads CASSRDFSGINTGELFF. In DNA, the CDR3 is TGTGCCAGCAGCCGCGATTTTAGCGGGATAAACACCGGGGAGCTGTTTTTT. Supplemented by reference TRBV14 and TRBJ2-2, the full variable domain reads EAGVTQFPSHSVIEKGQTVTLRCDPISGHDNLYWYRRVMGKEIKFLLHFVKESKQDESGMPNNRFLAERTGGTYSTLKVQPAELEDSGVYFCASSRDFSGINTGELFFGEGSRLTVL.

The chain uses TRBV6-1 and TRBJ1-2; TRBD1 matches at 8 bases. The CDR3 is 15 residues long. Germline lookup yields CDR1 MNHNS and CDR2 SASEGT. Losses at the gene ends were 1 base for V and 6 bases for J; bases not matched to a gene: 7. This chain's CDR3 is CASSEGRQGANGYTF. In nucleotides, the CDR3 is TGTGCCAGCAGTGAAGGGAGGCAGGGGGCAAATGGCTACACCTTC.

The chain has TRBV5-4 and TRBJ1-2; the match to TRBD1 covers 8 bases. Germline assignment: CDR1 SGHNT and CDR2 YYREEE (reference sequence). Losses at the gene ends were 2 bases for V and 8 bases for J; bases not matched to a gene: 5. The CDR3 contains 13 residues. CDR3 sequence (DNA): TGTGCCAGCAGCTTCGCCAGGGGGCAGGGCTACACCTTC. It encodes CASSFARGQGYTF.

The chain uses TRBV7-6 and TRBJ1-2; perhaps TRBD1 as D (6 bases). Germline V lookup: CDR1 SGHVS, CDR2 FNYEAQ. The CDR3 extends over 15 amino acids. V was cut by 1 base and J by 0 bases, with 9 bases left in between. The CDR3 nucleotides are TGTGCCAGCAGCTTAGGGACAGCTTCTAACTATGGCTACACCTTC. Protein product: CASSLGTASNYGYTF.